This entry lists 26 T cell receptor beta chains sequenced from one sample in a study of blood T cell repertoires in COVID-19. The method was immunoSEQ multiplex PCR; TCRdb's version includes in-frame clones alone and lacks a portion of them. The table lists 300,000 to 450,000 clones, approximately 87% of them singletons. The sample taken for sequencing was peripheral blood. The receptor source for this set is a woman aged 55-75 years with COVID-19, enrolled during active disease.

This chain joins TRBV4-2 and TRBJ2-1, with a tentative D call TRBD2 (6 bases). This CDR3 region has 16 residues. Per the germline V gene, CDR1 is LGHNA and CDR2 is YNFKEQ. Trimming removed 5 bases at V and 3 bases at J, with 17 bases between. The CDR3 sequence is CASSSRGAADYNEQFF. The CDR3 DNA sequence: TGTGCCAGCAGCTCGCGGGGAGCGGCAGACTACAATGAGCAGTTCTTC.

The rearrangement uses TRBV5-1 and TRBJ2-1, with TRBD2 matching over 8 bases. The CDR3 spans 15 residues. Germline V gives CDR1 SGHRS, CDR2 YFSETQ. The J segment lost 2 bases and the V segment lost 8 bases, leaving 9 bases of the junction unmatched. The CDR3 DNA is TGCGCCAGAAGGACCCGGCGGGGGGCCTACAATGAGCAGTTCTTC. Translating it yields CARRTRRGAYNEQFF.

The V call is TRBV20-1, the J call TRBJ1-2; D perhaps matches TRBD1 (5 bases). The CDR3 runs to 11 residues. V was clipped by 6 bases and J by 6 bases, with 11 bases between them. Per germline, CDR1 DFQATT and CDR2 SNEGSKA (reference sequence). CDR3 sequence reads: CSAYGGNGYTF. CDR3 in DNA: TGCAGTGCCTATGGGGGGAATGGCTACACCTTC.

This rearrangement joins TRBV6-5 to TRBJ1-6; tentatively, D is TRBD1 (6 bases). CDR3 length equals 15 residues. The germline CDR1 and CDR2 sequences are MNHEY and SVGAGI. V was pared by 6 bases and J by 8 bases, with 17 bases between. The CDR3 here is CASSLDRNGYSPLHF. The CDR3 coding sequence is TGTGCCAGCAGCCTCGACAGGAACGGTTATTCACCCCTCCACTTT.

The genes are TRBV6-5 and TRBJ2-1; D is possibly TRBD2 (6 bases). Trimming left V 4 bases short and J 10 bases short, with 20 bases between. The germline gives CDR1 MNHEY, CDR2 SVGAGI. The CDR3 loop spans 15 amino acids. CDR3 nucleotides: TGTGCCAGCAGTTTCGGTTTTAGCGGCGCGGCGGAGCAGTTCTTC. As protein: CASSFGFSGAAEQFF.

The CDR3 loop is CASSLAGRTSGAGRTQYF. For the CDR3, the DNA is TGTGCCAGCAGCTTAGCGGGGCGGACTAGCGGGGCTGGGAGGACCCAGTACTTC. J is TRBJ2-5 and V is TRBV7-2, with 12 bases aligning to TRBD2. The length of the CDR3 is 18 residues. Trimming took 0 bases from V and 7 from J; bases not matched to a gene: 12. Germline V CDR1 and CDR2: SGHTA, FQGNSA.

The rearrangement joins TRBV18 to TRBJ2-7, with D perhaps TRBD2 (6 bases). Trimming cost V 5 bases and J 0 bases, with 17 bases left between them. CDR1 and CDR2 from the germline V gene are KGHSH and LQKENI. The CDR3 has 16 amino acids. The DNA of the CDR3 is TGTGCCAGCTCAGGTATCCGGGCCGGGAGCTCCTACGAGCAGTACTTC. As protein: CASSGIRAGSSYEQYF.

This clone has only one observation. V and J are TRBV24-1 and TRBJ2-1, with no clear D. This CDR3 comprises 13 residues. Trimming took 3 bases from V and 10 from J, leaving 12 bases between them. Looked up from germline, CDR1 is KGHDR and CDR2 is SFDVKD. The CDR3 is CATSDPTLREQFF. In nucleotides, the CDR3 is TGTGCCACCAGTGATCCAACCTTGAGGGAGCAGTTCTTC.

The J gene is TRBJ2-3, the V gene TRBV2, with 11 bases fitting TRBD2. CDR1 is SNHLY, CDR2 FYNNEI, per germline. J lost 5 bases, V lost 4 bases, and 2 bases had no gene match. The CDR3 is 14 residues long. CDR3 residues: CASSGLAGLDTQYF. CDR3 in DNA: TGTGCCAGCAGTGGACTAGCGGGGTTAGATACGCAGTATTTT.

V and J are TRBV18 and TRBJ2-5; D is ambiguous. V was shortened by 3 bases and J by 5 bases, with 10 bases between the two germline ends. CDR1 is KGHSH and CDR2 is LQKENI in the germline V gene. The CDR3 contains 13 residues. The CDR3 is CASSPNSGETQYF. Written as DNA, the CDR3 is TGTGCCAGCTCACCCAATTCAGGCGAGACCCAGTACTTC. Using reference TRBV18 and TRBJ2-5 for the parts outside the CDR3, the full variable domain is NAGVMQNPRHLVRRRGQEARLRCSPMKGHSHVYWYRQLPEEGLKFMVYLQKENIIDESGMPKERFSAEFPKEGPSILRIQQVVRGDSAAYFCASSPNSGETQYFGPGTRLLVL.

The chain links TRBV12-3 or TRBV12-4 to TRBJ1-1; D might be TRBD1 (6 bases). Trimming shortened V by 3 bases and J by 8 bases, and 13 bases separated the two germline ends. The CDR3 has 13 amino acids. The CDR3 spells CASSFFVRGEAFF. The CDR3 region has the DNA TGTGCCAGCAGTTTTTTTGTAAGGGGGGAAGCTTTCTTT.

This clone was observed a handful of times. The CDR3 reads CATSRERGYGYTF. CDR3 sequence (DNA): TGTGCCACCAGCAGAGAGCGGGGTTATGGCTACACCTTC. The V call is TRBV15, the J call TRBJ1-2; D gene ambiguous. Trimming left V 0 bases short and J 5 bases short, with 7 bases between. The CDR3 runs 13 residues. Germline V CDR1 and CDR2: LNHNV, YYDKDF (reference sequence).

This CDR3 reads CASSRAGTGLFGYTF. CDR3 sequence (DNA): TGTGCCAGCAGCCGTGCCGGGACAGGGCTTTTCGGCTACACCTTC. The chain employs TRBV14 and TRBJ1-2; 9 bases fit TRBD1. With V trimmed by 4 bases and J by 8 bases, 11 bases remained unmatched. The CDR3 spans 15 residues. The germline CDR1 and CDR2 sequences are SGHDN and FVKESK.

A word on this clone: A much bigger clone sits one base away, suggesting this may be a read error. The chain has TRBV7-9 and TRBJ1-3, with 7 bases that match TRBD1. The CDR3 runs 15 residues. Germline CDR1 and CDR2: SEHNR and FQNEAQ (reference sequence). V shed 4 bases, J shed 0 bases, and the junction held 3 bases outside the gene matches. Written as DNA, the CDR3 is TGTGCCAGCAGCTCGGGACAGTTCTCTGGAAACACCATATATTTT. Its translation is CASSSGQFSGNTIYF.

The chain couples TRBV6-5 to TRBJ2-2, with D perhaps matching TRBD2 (7 bases). Between the trimmed V and J ends, which lost 4 bases and 7 bases, there was a span of 16 bases. The CDR3 contains 15 residues. CDR1 is MNHEY, CDR2 SVGAGI, per germline. CDR3 amino acids: CASSSSGGADGELFF. Here the CDR3 DNA reads TGTGCCAGCAGTTCCTCTGGGGGGGCGGACGGGGAGCTGTTTTTT.

This clone has ten or more counts. The V and J genes are TRBV7-8 and TRBJ1-5; D may be TRBD1 (6 bases). Trimming left V 2 bases short and J 7 bases short, with 18 bases between. Germline CDR1 SGHVS, CDR2 FQNEAQ. The CDR3 contains 16 residues. In nucleotides, the CDR3 is TGTGCCAGCAGCTTAAATCAGGGGCTCGTCGACCAGCCCCAGCATTTT. Its protein is CASSLNQGLVDQPQHF.

V is TRBV3-1 (or the pseudogene TRBV3-2) and J is TRBJ1-2, with 9 positions matching TRBD1. The CDR3 loop spans 14 amino acids. Germline values: CDR1 LGHDT, CDR2 YNNKEL (reference sequence). The V gene end was trimmed by 6 bases and the J gene end by 8 bases; junction bases not matched to a gene: 10. The CDR3 is CASRVLGQGAGYTF. CDR3 DNA sequence: TGTGCCAGCAGAGTCCTGGGACAGGGTGCCGGCTACACCTTC.

V usage is TRBV6-5 and J usage is TRBJ1-1; TRBD1 matches at 7 bases. The germline V gene has CDR1 MNHEY and CDR2 SVGAGI. V was pared by 5 bases and J by 4 bases, with 7 bases of the junction left unmatched. The CDR3 totals 14 residues. The chain's CDR3 is CASSSRTGTTEAFF. The CDR3 nucleotides are TGTGCCAGCAGTAGCCGGACAGGAACCACTGAAGCTTTCTTT.

This clone was counted a few times. The rearrangement uses TRBV18 and TRBJ1-3; 10 bases fit TRBD1. V lost 0 bases to trimming and J lost 6 bases; unmatched junction nucleotides: 5. The CDR3 is 16 amino acids. Germline V gives CDR1 KGHSH, CDR2 LQKENI. CDR3 sequence: CASSPPGQGHQNTIYF. DNA for the CDR3: TGTGCCAGCTCACCACCGGGACAGGGGCATCAAAACACCATATATTTT.

The rearrangement links TRBV6-5 to TRBJ2-3; the match to TRBD1 covers 7 bases. This CDR3 contains 14 residues. The V gene's germline CDR1 is MNHEY and CDR2 SVGAGI. Unmatched junction bases numbered 4, after V lost 6 bases and J lost 1 base. The CDR3 region has the DNA TGTGCCAGCAGCCGACAGGGAGGCACAGATACGCAGTATTTT. Translating it yields CASSRQGGTDTQYF.

This clone occurred once. A read error may produce the germline difference seen at one junction end. The chain has TRBV7-7 and TRBJ2-1; D is perhaps TRBD1 (6 bases). The CDR3 is 15 amino acids. The germline V gene has CDR1 SSHAT and CDR2 FNYEAQ (reference sequence). In nucleotides, the CDR3 is TGTGCTAGCAGCTTGGACGCGACAGGCATGAACGAGCAGTTCTTC. Amino acids: CASSLDATGMNEQFF.

This clone was seen more than once but under ten times. V is TRBV7-9 and J is TRBJ2-7; D is ambiguous. Germline V gene sequence: CDR1 SEHNR, CDR2 FQNEAQ (reference sequence). V was clipped by 1 base and J by 2 bases, with 9 bases between them. The CDR3 loop spans 14 amino acids. CDR3 in DNA: TGTGCCAGCAGCTTAGGTGACATGACCTACGAGCAGTACTTC. Translation gives CASSLGDMTYEQYF.

This sequence joins TRBV13 and TRBJ1-2, with a tentative D call TRBD1 (6 bases). V lost 5 bases, J lost 5 bases, and 21 bases lay in between. Germline CDR1 reads PRHDT; CDR2 reads FYEKMQ (reference sequence). The CDR3 loop spans 16 amino acids. DNA for the CDR3: TGTGCCAGCAGCCAAGGGCGCTCCGGGACAAATTATGGCTACACCTTC. This translates into CASSQGRSGTNYGYTF.

The V call is TRBV5-1, the J call TRBJ1-6, with TRBD1 identical over 10 bases. V lost 3 bases, J lost 5 bases, and 2 bases stayed unmatched. This CDR3 spans 15 amino acids. Germline CDR1 reads SGHRS; CDR2 reads YFSETQ. The CDR3 sequence is CASSYGQGDNSPLHF. In nucleotides, the CDR3 is TGCGCCAGCAGCTACGGACAGGGGGATAATTCACCCCTCCACTTT. Combining the CDR3 with reference TRBV5-1 and TRBJ1-6 gives the whole variable domain KAGVTQTPRYLIKTRGQQVTLSCSPISGHRSVSWYQQTPGQGLQFLFEYFSETQRNKGNFPGRFSGRQFSNSRSEMNVSTLELGDSALYLCASSYGQGDNSPLHFGNGTRLTVT.

The chain carries TRBV6-5 and TRBJ2-7, with TRBD2 identical over 10 bases. The CDR3 is 14 amino acids. Germline trimming cut 8 bases from V and 4 bases from J; bases unmatched to any gene: 8. The germline V gene encodes CDR1 MNHEY and CDR2 SVGAGI. DNA for the CDR3: TGTGCCAGCTTCGGGACTAGCGAGACTTACGAGCAGTACTTC. It codes for CASFGTSETYEQYF.

This chain links TRBV7-6 with TRBJ2-1, with TRBD2 matching over 14 bases. V gave up 4 bases and J gave up 7 bases; unmatched junction bases: 6. The CDR3 totals 16 residues. Germline V lookup: CDR1 SGHVS, CDR2 FNYEAQ. The CDR3 sequence is CASSSTSGGGYNEQFF. CDR3 bases: TGTGCCAGCAGCTCGACTAGCGGGGGGGGTTATAATGAGCAGTTCTTC.